Shown below are 30 T cell receptor beta chains from a single sample sequenced in a study of blood T cell repertoires in COVID-19. Clones were read by immunoSEQ multiplex PCR, and TCRdb kept only the in-frame ones, dropping some. The sample lists over 70,000 clones; roughly 90% were seen once. Sample: peripheral blood. These receptors were obtained from a human donor in a cohort sampled during active COVID-19.

The rearrangement joins TRBV5-6 to TRBJ2-7; D not resolved. The CDR3 covers 15 residues. The germline V and J ends were trimmed by 0 bases and 2 bases, with 12 bases remaining between them. The germline V gene has CDR1 SGHDT and CDR2 YYEEEE. The CDR3, as DNA: TGTGCCAGCAGCTTGGGGGCAGGCCGAACCTACGAGCAGTACTTC. Amino acids: CASSLGAGRTYEQYF.

The chain recombines TRBV28 with TRBJ2-2; 9 positions agree with TRBD1. The CDR3 consists of 18 residues. Germline V gene data show CDR1 as MDHEN and CDR2 as SYDVKM. The J segment lost 2 bases and the V segment lost 5 bases, leaving 12 bases of the junction unmatched. The CDR3 nucleotides read TGTGCCAGCAGTCCCTCCCCCGGACAGGGGATAAACACCGGGGAGCTGTTTTTT. Translation gives CASSPSPGQGINTGELFF.

This clone was detected only once. The chain is built from TRBV24-1 and TRBJ1-2; maybe TRBD1 (6 bases). V lost 6 bases to trimming and J lost 8 bases, with 15 bases between them. The CDR3 sequence is 13 residues long. CDR1 is KGHDR and CDR2 is SFDVKD in the germline V gene. The CDR3 DNA sequence: TGTGCCACCAGTCTACCAGGGGCAAGGGGCTACACCTTC. It specifies CATSLPGARGYTF.

The chain joins TRBV12-5 to TRBJ2-3, with a tentative D call TRBD2 (6 bases). This CDR3 is 15 amino acids long. Trimming shortened V by 0 bases and J by 6 bases, and 13 bases separated the two germline ends. Looked up from germline, CDR1 is LGHNT and CDR2 is FRNRAP. The CDR3 coding sequence is TGTGCTAGTGGTTTGGTACGACGTCGGGAGGATACGCAGTATTTT. This codes for CASGLVRRREDTQYF.

The chain employs TRBV7-8 and TRBJ2-1; 7 bases are a match to TRBD1. The CDR3 is 15 amino acids. V gave up 2 bases and J gave up 2 bases; unmatched junction bases: 3. Germline-derived CDR1 and CDR2 are SGHVS and FQNEAQ. For the CDR3, the DNA is TGTGCCAGCAGCTTACCCGGGACAGCCTACAATGAGCAGTTCTTC. Its protein product is CASSLPGTAYNEQFF.

The chain links TRBV27 to TRBJ2-7, with D unclear. From germline, CDR1 is MNHEY and CDR2 SMNVEV (reference sequence). The CDR3 has 15 residues. V was pared by 3 bases and J by 3 bases, with 15 bases between. CDR3 protein: CASSLTLSTSYEQYF. The CDR3 DNA reads TGTGCCAGCAGTTTGACTTTATCAACGAGCTACGAGCAGTACTTC.

This clone appeared a single time. V and J are TRBV28 and TRBJ1-1; a weak D match, TRBD1 (6 bases). Germline V gene lookup returns CDR1 MDHEN and CDR2 SYDVKM. V was pared by 4 bases and J by 8 bases, with 8 bases between. The CDR3 is 11 amino acids. Here the CDR3 DNA reads TGTGCCAGCAGTTCAAGGGGGGAAGCTTTCTTT. It translates to CASSSRGEAFF.

The gene calls are TRBV5-1 and TRBJ1-1, with D perhaps TRBD1 (5 bases). V lost 4 bases to trimming and J lost 5 bases, with 12 bases between them. This CDR3 contains 13 residues. From germline, CDR1 is SGHRS and CDR2 YFSETQ. The CDR3 bases are TGCGCCAGCAGCGGAAGGGGTTTGACTGAAGCTTTCTTT. This translates into CASSGRGLTEAFF.

The V call is TRBV15, the J call TRBJ1-6; D may be TRBD1 (5 bases). Trimming stripped 1 base from V and 9 bases from J, with 22 bases between. Germline CDR1 and CDR2: LNHNV and YYDKDF (reference sequence). The CDR3 length is 18 residues. CDR3 loop: CATSRVGGAGESGSPLHF. The CDR3 nucleotides read TGTGCCACCAGCAGAGTCGGAGGGGCGGGGGAGTCAGGTTCACCCCTCCACTTT.

The chain has TRBV11-2 and TRBJ1-2, with D possibly matching TRBD1 (6 bases). From germline, CDR1 is SGHAT and CDR2 FQNNGV. The CDR3 extends over 14 amino acids. Trimming left V 5 bases short and J 8 bases short, with 18 bases between. For the CDR3, the DNA is TGTGCCAGCAGCGACAGGTTGAACGTTGGAGGCTACACCTTC. This codes for CASSDRLNVGGYTF.

This chain connects TRBV5-1 to TRBJ1-5; 8 nucleotides match TRBD1. The CDR3 runs to 13 residues. V gave up 4 bases and J gave up 8 bases; unmatched junction bases: 5. Germline V gene data show CDR1 as SGHRS and CDR2 as YFSETQ. The CDR3 DNA reads TGCGCCAGCAGCCAGGGGGCGCGGGAGCCCCAGCATTTT. Amino acid sequence: CASSQGAREPQHF.

The chain has TRBV5-6 and TRBJ1-1, with no clear D. Looked up from germline, CDR1 is SGHDT and CDR2 is YYEEEE. Trimming cost V 0 bases and J 0 bases, with 9 bases left between them. The CDR3 extends over 15 amino acids. The CDR3 sequence: CASSLVSVVNTEAFF. CDR3 bases: TGTGCCAGCAGCTTGGTGTCGGTTGTGAACACTGAAGCTTTCTTT. Full variable domain (missing parts from reference TRBV5-6 and TRBJ1-1): DAGVTQSPTHLIKTRGQQVTLRCSPKSGHDTVSWYQQALGQGPQFIFQYYEEEERQRGNFPDRFSGHQFPNYSSELNVNALLLGDSALYLCASSLVSVVNTEAFFGQGTRLTVV.

The genes are TRBV6-5 and TRBJ1-4; 8 bases fit TRBD1. CDR1 and CDR2 from the germline V gene are MNHEY and SVGAGI. This CDR3 region has 15 residues. The V segment lost 6 bases and the J segment 8 bases; nucleotides outside the gene matches: 11. The CDR3 region has the DNA TGTGCCAGCAGCCCACAGGGGGGGCTTGGGGAAAAACTGTTTTTT. Its protein is CASSPQGGLGEKLFF.

In this sample, this clone turned up once. The V call is TRBV4-2, the J call TRBJ2-7; D might be TRBD2 (5 bases). V lost 0 bases to trimming and J lost 0 bases, with 9 bases between them. This CDR3 contains 15 residues. Germline loops: CDR1 LGHNA, CDR2 YNFKEQ. Here the CDR3 DNA reads TGTGCCAGCAGCCAAGAGCGGGCAGCCTCCTACGAGCAGTACTTC. Residues: CASSQERAASYEQYF.

The chain employs TRBV6-5 and TRBJ2-1; 11 nucleotides align to TRBD2. The germline CDR1 and CDR2 sequences are MNHEY and SVGAGI. J lost 3 bases, V lost 2 bases, and 3 bases had no gene match. The CDR3 totals 16 residues. CDR3 region: CASSYGTSGFYNEQFF. CDR3 coding DNA: TGTGCCAGCAGTTACGGGACTAGCGGATTCTACAATGAGCAGTTCTTC.

The genes are TRBV3-1 (or the pseudogene TRBV3-2) and TRBJ1-4, with a weak D call TRBD1 (5 bases). V gave up 11 bases and J gave up 16 bases, with 14 bases separating them. The CDR3 consists of 9 residues. Germline V gene lookup returns CDR1 LGHDT and CDR2 YNNKEL (reference sequence). The CDR3 nucleotides read TGTGCCGGGCAGGGTTTTCGGTTTTTT. It specifies CAGQGFRFF.

The V and J genes are TRBV29-1 and TRBJ1-1, with D unclear. Germline CDR1 SQVTM, CDR2 ANQGSEA. This CDR3 is 11 amino acids long. V was pared by 4 bases and J by 8 bases, with 11 bases between. The CDR3 DNA reads as TGCAGCGTTGTTTCATATGCGGAAGCTTTCTTT. This sequence encodes CSVVSYAEAFF.

The CDR3 bases are TGCGCCAGCAGGGCTAGCGGGGGATACAATGAGCAGTTCTTC. It is translated as CASRASGGYNEQFF. J is TRBJ2-1 and V is TRBV5-1; 10 positions match TRBD2. The CDR3 consists of 14 residues. V shed 5 bases, J shed 4 bases, and the junction held 3 bases outside the gene matches. Looked up from germline, CDR1 is SGHRS and CDR2 is YFSETQ.

V is TRBV24-1 and J is TRBJ1-1; D possibly corresponds to TRBD1 (5 bases). Germline CDR1 KGHDR, CDR2 SFDVKD. This CDR3 has 14 residues. Trimming removed 2 bases at V and 3 bases at J, with 9 bases between. The CDR3 sequence is CATSDSWGHTEAFF. In DNA form, the CDR3 reads TGTGCCACCAGTGATTCCTGGGGCCACACTGAAGCTTTCTTT.

The chain couples TRBV6-2 or TRBV6-3 to TRBJ1-2, with 7 bases lining up with TRBD1. The CDR3 runs 16 residues. Germline CDR1 and CDR2: MNHEY and SVGEGT. The trim removed 0 bases at V and 5 bases at J, leaving 9 bases unmatched. The CDR3 bases are TGTGCCAGCAGTTACTCCGGGACAGCCTCGTGGTATGGCTACACCTTC. This translates into CASSYSGTASWYGYTF.

This clone was recorded only once. V gene TRBV7-3 combines with J gene TRBJ2-1; 10 bases fit TRBD2. Germline loops: CDR1 SGHTA, CDR2 FQGTGA. Germline trimming cut 2 bases from V and 8 bases from J; bases unmatched to any gene: 6. CDR3 length: 15 amino acids. In DNA, the CDR3 is TGTGCCAGCAGCTTACTAGCGGGAGAAATATATGAGCAGTTCTTC. This codes for CASSLLAGEIYEQFF.

The table lists this clone with a count of one. This chain joins TRBV3-1 (or the pseudogene TRBV3-2) and TRBJ2-3, with D possibly being TRBD2 (5 bases). CDR1 is LGHDT and CDR2 is YNNKEL in the germline V gene (reference sequence). CDR3 length: 18 residues. Trimming stripped 2 bases from V and 1 base from J, with 19 bases between. This chain's CDR3 is CASSQKPARGSRTDTQYF. DNA of the CDR3: TGTGCCAGCAGCCAAAAGCCCGCACGGGGTTCCCGCACAGATACGCAGTATTTT.

The chain is built from TRBV9 and TRBJ2-7; 7 bases are shared with TRBD2. Germline V lookup: CDR1 SGDLS, CDR2 YYNGEE. V shed 4 bases and J 0 bases; nucleotides not matched to a gene: 4. The CDR3 covers 14 residues. The CDR3 nucleotides read TGTGCCAGCAGCCTTGGGGGGGACTCCTACGAGCAGTACTTC. Its translation is CASSLGGDSYEQYF.

The gene calls are TRBV6-5 and TRBJ2-1, with TRBD1 as a possible D gene (6 bases). The CDR3 runs to 11 residues. With 11 bases removed from V and 4 bases from J, the gap between germline ends came to 9 bases. Germline V gives CDR1 MNHEY, CDR2 SVGAGI. CDR3 in DNA: TGTGCCGGTGGACAGTACAATGAGCAGTTCTTC. Its translation is CAGGQYNEQFF.

In regard to this clone: Other DNA sequences in this sample translate to the same CDR3. The chain is built from TRBV7-2 and TRBJ2-3; 8 nucleotides align to TRBD1. The germline V gene has CDR1 SGHTA and CDR2 FQGNSA. The CDR3 extends over 15 amino acids. V lost 2 bases and J lost 1; bases outside the gene matches: 2. The CDR3 region is CASSLQGAGTDTQYF. The CDR3 coding sequence is TGTGCCAGCAGCTTACAGGGGGCCGGCACAGATACGCAGTATTTT.

The chain combines TRBV5-1 with TRBJ1-1; maybe TRBD1 (5 bases). The V end was cut by 2 bases, the J end by 1 base, with 6 bases between. Germline V gives CDR1 SGHRS, CDR2 YFSETQ. The CDR3 covers 13 residues. The DNA for the CDR3 is TGCGCCAGCAGCTTACAGGAGAACACTGAAGCTTTCTTT. Translated, it gives CASSLQENTEAFF.

This chain links TRBV11-2 with TRBJ2-1; TRBD1 matches 9 bases. The germline CDR1 and CDR2 sequences are SGHAT and FQNNGV. This CDR3 region has 15 residues. Trimming cost V 5 bases and J 4 bases; bases outside gene matches: 6. The CDR3 DNA follows: TGTGCCAGCAGCCACCCGGGACAGGGATACAATGAGCAGTTCTTC. Translation: CASSHPGQGYNEQFF.

As DNA, the CDR3 is TGTGCCAGCAGCGGCCGACAGGGCAACGAGCAGTACTTC. Its translation: CASSGRQGNEQYF. The rearrangement uses TRBV7-3 and TRBJ2-7; 7 nucleotides agree with TRBD1. CDR1 SGHTA and CDR2 FQGTGA come from the germline V gene. The CDR3 has 13 amino acids. After removal of 5 bases from V and 5 bases from J, the junction contained 6 bases not matched to a gene. Supplemented by reference TRBV7-3 and TRBJ2-7, the full variable domain reads GAGVSQTPSNKVTEKGKYVELRCDPISGHTALYWYRQSLGQGPEFLIYFQGTGAADDSGLPNDRFFAVRPEGSVSTLKIQRTERGDSAVYLCASSGRQGNEQYFGPGTRLTVT.

The rearrangement links TRBV27 to TRBJ2-7; D not resolved. Trimming stripped 2 bases from V and 5 bases from J, with 7 bases between. The CDR3 runs to 12 residues. Per the germline V gene, CDR1 is MNHEY and CDR2 is SMNVEV (reference sequence). The CDR3 reads CASSLRGDEQYF. Here the CDR3 DNA reads TGTGCCAGCAGTTTACGCGGAGACGAGCAGTACTTC.

The rearrangement joins TRBV19 to TRBJ1-1; D gene uncertain. Looked up from germline, CDR1 is LNHDA and CDR2 is SQIVND (reference sequence). The CDR3 is 13 residues long. The V end lost 9 bases, the J end lost 1 base, and 12 bases lay between the germline ends. DNA for the CDR3: TGTGCCAGCCCCGGGCGGGGGAACACTGAAGCTTTCTTT. Protein: CASPGRGNTEAFF.